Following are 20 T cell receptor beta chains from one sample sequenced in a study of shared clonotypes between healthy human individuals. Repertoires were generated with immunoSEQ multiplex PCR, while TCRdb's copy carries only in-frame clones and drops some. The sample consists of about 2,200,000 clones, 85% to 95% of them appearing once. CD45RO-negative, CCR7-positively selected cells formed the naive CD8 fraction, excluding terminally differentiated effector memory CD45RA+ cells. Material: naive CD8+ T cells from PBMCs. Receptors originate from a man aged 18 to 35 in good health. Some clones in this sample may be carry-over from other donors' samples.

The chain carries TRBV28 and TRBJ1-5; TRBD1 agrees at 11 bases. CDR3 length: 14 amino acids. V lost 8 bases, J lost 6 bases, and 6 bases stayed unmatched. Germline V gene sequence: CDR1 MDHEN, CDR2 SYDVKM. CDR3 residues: CASWAGTGGQPQHF. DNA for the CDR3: TGTGCCAGCTGGGCAGGGACAGGGGGTCAGCCCCAGCATTTT.

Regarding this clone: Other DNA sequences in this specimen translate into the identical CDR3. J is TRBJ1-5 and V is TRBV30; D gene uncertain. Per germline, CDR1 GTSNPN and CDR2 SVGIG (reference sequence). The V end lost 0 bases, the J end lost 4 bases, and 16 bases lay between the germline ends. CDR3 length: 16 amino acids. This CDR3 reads CAWSVKGRVLNQPQHF. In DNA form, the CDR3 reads TGTGCCTGGAGTGTTAAAGGAAGGGTTCTAAATCAGCCCCAGCATTTT.

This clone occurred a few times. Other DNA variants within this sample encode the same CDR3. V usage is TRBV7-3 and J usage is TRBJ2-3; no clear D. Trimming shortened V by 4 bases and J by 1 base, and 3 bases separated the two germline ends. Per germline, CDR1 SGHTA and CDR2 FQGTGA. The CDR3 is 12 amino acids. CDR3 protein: CASSSGTDTQYF. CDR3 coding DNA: TGTGCCAGCAGCTCCGGCACAGATACGCAGTATTTT.

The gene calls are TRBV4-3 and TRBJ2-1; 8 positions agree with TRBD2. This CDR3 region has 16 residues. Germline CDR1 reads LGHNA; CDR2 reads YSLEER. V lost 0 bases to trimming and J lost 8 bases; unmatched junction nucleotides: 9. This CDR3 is CASSQDTGGPWDEQFF. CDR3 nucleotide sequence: TGCGCCAGCAGCCAAGATACGGGAGGGCCTTGGGATGAGCAGTTCTTC.

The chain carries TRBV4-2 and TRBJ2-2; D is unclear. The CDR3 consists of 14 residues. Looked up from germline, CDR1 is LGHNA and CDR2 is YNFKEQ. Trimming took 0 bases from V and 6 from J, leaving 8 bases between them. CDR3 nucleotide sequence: TGTGCCAGCAGCCAAGAGAGGAGTCCCGGGGAGCTGTTTTTT. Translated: CASSQERSPGELFF.

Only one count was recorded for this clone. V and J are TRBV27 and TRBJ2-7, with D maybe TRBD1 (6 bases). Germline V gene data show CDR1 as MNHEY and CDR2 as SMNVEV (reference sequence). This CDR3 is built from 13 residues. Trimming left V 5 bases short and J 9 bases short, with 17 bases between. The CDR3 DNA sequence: TGTGCCAGCAGTCCGGACAGATGGGACGGGCAGTACTTC. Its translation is CASSPDRWDGQYF.

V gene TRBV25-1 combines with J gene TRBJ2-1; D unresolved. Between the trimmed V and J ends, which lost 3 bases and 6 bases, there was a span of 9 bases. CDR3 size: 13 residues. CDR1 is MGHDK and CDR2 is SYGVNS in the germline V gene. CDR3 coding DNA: TGTGCCAGCAGTGAGTCGGACCTCAATGAGCAGTTCTTC. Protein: CASSESDLNEQFF.

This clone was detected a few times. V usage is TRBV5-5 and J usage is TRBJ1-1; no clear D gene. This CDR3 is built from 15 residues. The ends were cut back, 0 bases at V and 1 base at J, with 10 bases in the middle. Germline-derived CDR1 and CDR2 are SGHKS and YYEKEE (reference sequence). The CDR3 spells CASSLVSQSNTEAFF. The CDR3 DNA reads TGTGCCAGCAGCTTGGTGAGTCAGTCGAACACTGAAGCTTTCTTT.

This CDR3 is CSAPGLAVNEQFF. CDR3 nucleotides: TGCAGCGCCCCGGGACTAGCGGTCAATGAGCAGTTCTTC. The chain uses TRBV29-1 and TRBJ2-1; 11 nucleotides line up with TRBD2. Germline V gene data show CDR1 as SQVTM and CDR2 as ANQGSEA. V shed 7 bases, J shed 6 bases, and the junction held 5 bases outside the gene matches. The CDR3 runs to 13 residues.

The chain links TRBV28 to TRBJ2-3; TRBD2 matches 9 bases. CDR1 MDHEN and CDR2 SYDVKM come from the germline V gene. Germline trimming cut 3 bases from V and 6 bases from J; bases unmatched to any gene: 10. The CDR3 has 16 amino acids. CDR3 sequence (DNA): TGTGCCAGCAGTTTGGGGCCTAGCGGGACTCGGGATACGCAGTATTTT. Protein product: CASSLGPSGTRDTQYF. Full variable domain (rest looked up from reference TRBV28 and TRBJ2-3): DVKVTQSSRYLVKRTGEKVFLECVQDMDHENMFWYRQDPGLGLRLIYFSYDVKMKEKGDIPEGYSVSREKKERFSLILESASTNQTSMYLCASSLGPSGTRDTQYFGPGTRLTVL.

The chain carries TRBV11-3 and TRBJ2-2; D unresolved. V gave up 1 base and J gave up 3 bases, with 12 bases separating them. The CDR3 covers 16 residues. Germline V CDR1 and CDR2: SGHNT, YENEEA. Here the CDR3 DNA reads TGTGCCAGCAGCTTAGGGGCTGGGTGGTACACCGGGGAGCTGTTTTTT. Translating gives CASSLGAGWYTGELFF.

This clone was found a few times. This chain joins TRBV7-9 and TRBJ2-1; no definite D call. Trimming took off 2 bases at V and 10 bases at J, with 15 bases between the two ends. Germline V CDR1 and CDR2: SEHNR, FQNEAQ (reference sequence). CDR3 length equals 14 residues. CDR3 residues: CASSLSDRLGEQFF. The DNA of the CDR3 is TGTGCCAGCAGCTTAAGTGACCGACTTGGGGAGCAGTTCTTC.

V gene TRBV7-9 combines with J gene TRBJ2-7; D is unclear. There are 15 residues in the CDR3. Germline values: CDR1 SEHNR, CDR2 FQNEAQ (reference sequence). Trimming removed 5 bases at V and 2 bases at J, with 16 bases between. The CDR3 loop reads CASSPLTGPPYEQYF. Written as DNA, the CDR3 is TGTGCCAGCAGCCCACTCACCGGGCCCCCCTACGAGCAGTACTTC.

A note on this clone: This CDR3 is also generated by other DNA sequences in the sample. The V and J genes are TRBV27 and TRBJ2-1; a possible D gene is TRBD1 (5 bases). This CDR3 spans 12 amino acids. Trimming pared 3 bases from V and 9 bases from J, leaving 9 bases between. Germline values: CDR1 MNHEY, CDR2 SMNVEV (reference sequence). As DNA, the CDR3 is TGTGCCAGCAGTTTGGGGCAAGGTGAGCAGTTCTTC. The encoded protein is CASSLGQGEQFF.

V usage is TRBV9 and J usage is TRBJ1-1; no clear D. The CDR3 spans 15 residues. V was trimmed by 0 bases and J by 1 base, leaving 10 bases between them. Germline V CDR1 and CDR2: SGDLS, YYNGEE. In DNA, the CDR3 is TGTGCCAGCAGCGTAGAGGTCAGTTCGAACACTGAAGCTTTCTTT. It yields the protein CASSVEVSSNTEAFF.

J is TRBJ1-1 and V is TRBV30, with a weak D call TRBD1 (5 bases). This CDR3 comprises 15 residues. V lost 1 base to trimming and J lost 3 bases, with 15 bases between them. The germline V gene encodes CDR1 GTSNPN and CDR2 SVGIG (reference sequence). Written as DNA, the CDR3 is TGTGCCTGGAGTGGGGCCCTTGAGGGGTACACTGAAGCTTTCTTT. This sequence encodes CAWSGALEGYTEAFF.

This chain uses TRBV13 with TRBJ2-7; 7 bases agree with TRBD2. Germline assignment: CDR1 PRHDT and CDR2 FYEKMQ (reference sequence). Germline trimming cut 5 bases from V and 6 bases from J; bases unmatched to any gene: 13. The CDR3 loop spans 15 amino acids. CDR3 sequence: CASSPEASGACEQYF. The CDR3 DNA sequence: TGTGCCAGCAGCCCAGAGGCTAGCGGAGCCTGCGAGCAGTACTTC.

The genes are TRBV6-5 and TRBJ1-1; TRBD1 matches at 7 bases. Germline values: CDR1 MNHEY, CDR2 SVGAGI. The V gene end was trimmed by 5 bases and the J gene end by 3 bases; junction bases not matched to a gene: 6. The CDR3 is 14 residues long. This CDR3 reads CASSELTGHTEAFF. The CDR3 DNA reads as TGTGCCAGCAGTGAACTGACAGGGCACACTGAAGCTTTCTTT.

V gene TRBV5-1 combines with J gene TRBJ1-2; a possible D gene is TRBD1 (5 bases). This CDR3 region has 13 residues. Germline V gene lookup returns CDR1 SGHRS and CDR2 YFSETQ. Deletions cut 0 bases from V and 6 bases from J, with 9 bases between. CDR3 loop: CASSLAGTDGYTF. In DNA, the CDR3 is TGCGCCAGCAGCTTGGCAGGGACCGATGGCTACACCTTC. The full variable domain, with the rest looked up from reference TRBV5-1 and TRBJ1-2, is KAGVTQTPRYLIKTRGQQVTLSCSPISGHRSVSWYQQTPGQGLQFLFEYFSETQRNKGNFPGRFSGRQFSNSRSEMNVSTLELGDSALYLCASSLAGTDGYTFGSGTRLTVV.

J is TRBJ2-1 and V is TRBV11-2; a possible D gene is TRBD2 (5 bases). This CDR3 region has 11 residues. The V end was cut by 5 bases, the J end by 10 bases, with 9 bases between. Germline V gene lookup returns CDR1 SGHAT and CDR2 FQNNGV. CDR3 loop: CASSRAEEQFF. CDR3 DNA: TGTGCCAGCAGCCGAGCGGAGGAGCAGTTCTTC.